These 13 T cell receptor beta chains share one sample of origin, sequenced in a study of blood T cell repertoires in COVID-19. Produced via immunoSEQ multiplex PCR; TCRdb's table is partial and in-frame only. The sample consists of about 160,000 clones, 90% of them appearing once. The sample taken for sequencing was peripheral blood. The receptors stem from a man aged 55 to 70 with active or convalescent COVID-19.

As to this clone: Mismatch with germline at one junction end may stem from a read error. The sample contains more than one DNA sequence encoding this CDR3. The V and J genes are TRBV6-5 and TRBJ2-7, with 7 bases fitting TRBD2. The CDR3 sequence is 15 residues long. Germline V gene sequence: CDR1 MNHEY, CDR2 SVGAGI. CDR3 DNA sequence: TGTGCCAGCAGTTACTCTGGCGGGAGCTCCTACGAGCAGTACTTT. Residues: CASSYSGGSSYEQYF.

This clone appeared once. CDR3 loop: CASGVLDEQFF. The CDR3 region has the DNA TGTGCTAGTGGTGTCCTTGATGAGCAGTTCTTC. The V gene is TRBV12-5, the J gene TRBJ2-1; D is uncertain. The CDR3 runs 11 residues. From germline, CDR1 is LGHNT and CDR2 FRNRAP. The V end was cut by 5 bases, the J end by 8 bases, with 7 bases between.

The V gene is TRBV5-1, the J gene TRBJ1-2; D perhaps matches TRBD1 (5 bases). CDR1 SGHRS and CDR2 YFSETQ come from the germline V gene. The length of the CDR3 is 15 residues. V shed 3 bases and J shed 4 bases, with 16 bases lying between them. CDR3 loop: CASSSGPSGGYGYTF. CDR3 DNA sequence: TGCGCCAGCAGCTCAGGACCTTCGGGGGGCTATGGCTACACCTTC.

A note on this clone: This specimen includes other DNA sequences encoding the same CDR3. The genes are TRBV5-1 and TRBJ2-1; tentatively, D is TRBD1 (5 bases). CDR1 SGHRS and CDR2 YFSETQ come from the germline V gene. Between the trimmed V and J ends, which lost 0 bases and 4 bases, there was a span of 8 bases. This CDR3 has 14 amino acids. CDR3 amino acids: CASSLGGSYNEQFF. The CDR3 DNA reads TGCGCCAGCAGCTTGGGGGGCAGTTACAATGAGCAGTTCTTC.

This clone has only a few counts. CDR3 loop: CASSTDRFNSPLHF. The DNA of the CDR3 is TGTGCCAGCAGTACGGACAGGTTTAATTCACCCCTCCACTTT. The J gene is TRBJ1-6, the V gene TRBV7-9; 7 bases fit TRBD1. The CDR3 is 14 residues long. The junction had 5 bases not matched to a gene; V was cut back by 6 bases and J by 6 bases. The germline V gene has CDR1 SEHNR and CDR2 FQNEAQ (reference sequence).

The chain has TRBV5-1 and TRBJ2-2; 11 positions match TRBD1. Germline V gene data show CDR1 as SGHRS and CDR2 as YFSETQ. Trimming took 4 bases from V and 3 from J; bases not matched to a gene: 8. This CDR3 comprises 17 residues. The CDR3 region is CASSPGQGVIYTGELFF. The CDR3 DNA reads TGCGCCAGCAGCCCGGGACAGGGGGTCATTTACACCGGGGAGCTGTTTTTT.

V gene TRBV9 combines with J gene TRBJ2-3; D perhaps matches TRBD2 (5 bases). The CDR3 consists of 16 residues. Germline loops: CDR1 SGDLS, CDR2 YYNGEE. Trimming left V 0 bases short and J 4 bases short, with 15 bases between. As DNA, the CDR3 is TGTGCCAGCAGCGTAGCCGGTGCAGGAGGTTCAGATACGCAGTATTTT. Its translation is CASSVAGAGGSDTQYF.

The V call is TRBV5-6, the J call TRBJ1-3, with D unresolved. CDR1 and CDR2 (germline): SGHDT, YYEEEE. V was clipped by 3 bases and J by 0 bases, with 10 bases between them. The CDR3 is made up of 15 amino acids. CDR3 nucleotides: TGTGCCAGCAGCTCTTTAGGGAGCTCTGGAAACACCATATATTTT. Encoded protein: CASSSLGSSGNTIYF.

The chain employs TRBV10-1 and TRBJ2-1; D might be TRBD2 (6 bases). V lost 2 bases to trimming and J lost 9 bases, with 8 bases between them. Germline CDR1 reads WNHNN; CDR2 reads SYGVQD (reference sequence). The CDR3 spans 12 residues. For the CDR3, the DNA is TGCGCCAGCAGTGAGACTAGCAGTGAGCAGTTCTTC. It codes for CASSETSSEQFF.

This clone has more than one count but fewer than ten. The chain uses TRBV7-9 and TRBJ2-7; D perhaps matches TRBD1 (6 bases). Germline assignment: CDR1 SEHNR and CDR2 FQNEAQ (reference sequence). The CDR3 covers 13 residues. Trimming left V 3 bases short and J 3 bases short, with 9 bases between. CDR3 DNA sequence: TGTGCCAGCAGCTTCCGGGACAACTACGAGCAGTACTTC. It yields the protein CASSFRDNYEQYF.

This sequence joins TRBV10-2 and TRBJ1-6, with 7 nucleotides matching TRBD1. The V and J ends lost 5 bases and 10 bases, in that order; junction bases with no gene match: 8. There are 14 residues in the CDR3. Germline V gives CDR1 WSHSY, CDR2 SAAADI. The CDR3 coding sequence is TGCGCCAGCAGTCAGACAGGGAGAGACTCACCCCTCCACTTT. Its protein is CASSQTGRDSPLHF.

This clone was recorded only once. This chain uses TRBV7-9 with TRBJ2-5; 11 positions match TRBD1. The CDR3 extends over 16 amino acids. Per germline, CDR1 SEHNR and CDR2 FQNEAQ (reference sequence). The V and J ends lost 0 bases and 5 bases, in that order; junction bases with no gene match: 5. CDR3 coding DNA: TGTGCCAGCAGCTTAGCCGGACAGGGGGCGCGGGAGACCCAGTACTTC. Its translation is CASSLAGQGARETQYF.

This chain connects TRBV6-4 to TRBJ2-7; TRBD2 is a possible D gene (6 bases). The germline V gene encodes CDR1 MRHNA and CDR2 SNTAGT. The CDR3 consists of 14 residues. The ends were cut back, 6 bases at V and 0 bases at J, with 12 bases in the middle. The CDR3 coding sequence is TGTGCCAGCAGGCGGGACTGGTTCTCCTACGAGCAGTACTTC. As protein: CASRRDWFSYEQYF.